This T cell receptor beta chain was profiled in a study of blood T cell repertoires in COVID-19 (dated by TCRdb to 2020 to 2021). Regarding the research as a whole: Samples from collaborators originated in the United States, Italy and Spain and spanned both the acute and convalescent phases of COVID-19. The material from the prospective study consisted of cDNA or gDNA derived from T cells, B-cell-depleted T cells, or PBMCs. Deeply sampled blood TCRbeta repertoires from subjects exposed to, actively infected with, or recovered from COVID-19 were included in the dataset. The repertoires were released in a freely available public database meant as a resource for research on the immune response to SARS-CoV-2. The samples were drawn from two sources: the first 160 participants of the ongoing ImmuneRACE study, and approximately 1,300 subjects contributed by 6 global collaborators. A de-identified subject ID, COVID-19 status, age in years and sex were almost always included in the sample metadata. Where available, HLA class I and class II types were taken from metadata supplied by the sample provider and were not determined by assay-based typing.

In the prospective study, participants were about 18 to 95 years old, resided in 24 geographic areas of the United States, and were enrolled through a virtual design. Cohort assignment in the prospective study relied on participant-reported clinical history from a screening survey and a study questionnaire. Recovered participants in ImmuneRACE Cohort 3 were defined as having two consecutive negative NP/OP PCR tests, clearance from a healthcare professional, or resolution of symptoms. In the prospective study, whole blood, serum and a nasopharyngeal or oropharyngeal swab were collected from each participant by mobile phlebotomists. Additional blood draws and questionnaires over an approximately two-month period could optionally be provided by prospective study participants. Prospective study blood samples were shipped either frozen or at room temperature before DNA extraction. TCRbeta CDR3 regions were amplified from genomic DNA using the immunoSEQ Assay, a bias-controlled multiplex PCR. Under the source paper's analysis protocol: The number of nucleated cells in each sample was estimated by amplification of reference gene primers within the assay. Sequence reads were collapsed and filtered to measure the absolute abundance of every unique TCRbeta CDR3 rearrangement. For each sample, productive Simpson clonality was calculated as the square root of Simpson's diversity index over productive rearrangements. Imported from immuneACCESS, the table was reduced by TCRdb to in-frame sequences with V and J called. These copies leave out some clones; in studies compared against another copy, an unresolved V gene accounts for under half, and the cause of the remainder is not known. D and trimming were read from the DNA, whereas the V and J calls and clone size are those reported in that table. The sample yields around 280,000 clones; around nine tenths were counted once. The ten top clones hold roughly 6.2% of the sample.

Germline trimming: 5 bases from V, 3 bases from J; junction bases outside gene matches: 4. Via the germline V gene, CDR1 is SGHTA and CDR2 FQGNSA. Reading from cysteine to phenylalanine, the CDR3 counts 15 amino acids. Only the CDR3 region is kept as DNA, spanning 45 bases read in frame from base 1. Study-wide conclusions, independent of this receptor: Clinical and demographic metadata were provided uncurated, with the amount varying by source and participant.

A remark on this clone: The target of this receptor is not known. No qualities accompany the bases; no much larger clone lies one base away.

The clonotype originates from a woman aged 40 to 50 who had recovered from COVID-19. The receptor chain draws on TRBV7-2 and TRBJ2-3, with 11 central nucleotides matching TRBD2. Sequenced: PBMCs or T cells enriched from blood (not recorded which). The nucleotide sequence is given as TGTGCCAGCAGCCCCCTAGCGGGAGGAACAGATACGCAGTATTTT. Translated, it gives CASSPLAGGTDTQYF.